This T cell receptor beta chain was identified in a study of human T cells and chemical hapten exposure. Individual cDNA molecules (in the library) carried attached unique molecular identifiers. Study processing details: From around 25,000 to 690,000 TCRs were found per sample, with a median of approximately 92,000. MiXCR was run by TCRdb on the RACE reads, yielding one entry per CDR3 protein. These V and J calls derive from TCRdb rather than the authors' analysis. The table lists about 190,000 distinct CDR3 sequences, roughly a quarter of them singletons. Study-wide results and limits: Significantly more large CDR3 similarity clusters were formed by expanded TCRs than by controls.

J was trimmed by 4 bases and V by 5 bases; bases with no gene match: 7. The CDR3 is 16 amino acids. CDR1 and CDR2 (germline): SEHNR, FQNEAQ (reference sequence). Stated time point: patch test 3, about 24 weeks after DPC sensitization. Treatment described: therapeutic diphenylcyclopropenone sensitization with weekly scalp DPC. As regards this clonotype: What it binds is unknown.

The chain recombines TRBV7-9 with TRBJ2-1; 11 nucleotides agree with TRBD2. This receptor was taken from a woman aged 40-49 years with alopecia areata. Some clones in this sample may be carry-over from other donors' samples. This sample comprised whole blood, obtained in connection with sensitization to the hapten diphenylcyclopropenone (DPC). The CDR3: CASSPMTSGAYNEQFF. The CDR3 nucleotides are TGTGCCAGCAGCCCGATGACTAGCGGGGCGTACAATGAGCAGTTCTTC.